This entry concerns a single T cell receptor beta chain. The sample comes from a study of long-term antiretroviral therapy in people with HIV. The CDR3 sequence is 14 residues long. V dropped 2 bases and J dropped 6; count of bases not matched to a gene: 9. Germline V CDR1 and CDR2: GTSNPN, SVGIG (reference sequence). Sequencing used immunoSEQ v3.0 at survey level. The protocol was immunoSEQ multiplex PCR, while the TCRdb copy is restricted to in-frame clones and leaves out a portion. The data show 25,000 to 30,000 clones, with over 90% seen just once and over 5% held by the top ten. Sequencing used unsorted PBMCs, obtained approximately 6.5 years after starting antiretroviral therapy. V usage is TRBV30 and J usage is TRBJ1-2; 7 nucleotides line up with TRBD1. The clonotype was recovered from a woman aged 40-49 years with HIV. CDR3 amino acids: CAWSFYDRDHGYTF. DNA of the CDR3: TGTGCCTGGAGTTTCTACGACAGGGACCATGGCTACACCTTC.